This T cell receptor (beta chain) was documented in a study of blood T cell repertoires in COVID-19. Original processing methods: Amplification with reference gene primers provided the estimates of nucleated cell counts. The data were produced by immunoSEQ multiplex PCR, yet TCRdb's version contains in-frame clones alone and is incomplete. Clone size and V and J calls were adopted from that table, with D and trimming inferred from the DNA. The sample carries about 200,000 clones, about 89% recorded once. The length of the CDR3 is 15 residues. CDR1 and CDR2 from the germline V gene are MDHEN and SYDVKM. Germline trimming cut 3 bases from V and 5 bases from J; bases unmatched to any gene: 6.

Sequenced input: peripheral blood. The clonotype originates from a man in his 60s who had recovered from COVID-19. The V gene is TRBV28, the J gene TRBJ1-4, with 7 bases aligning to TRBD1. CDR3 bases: TGTGCCAGCAGTTTTAGGGGACAGACGAATGAAAAACTGTTTTTT. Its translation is CASSFRGQTNEKLFF.